This TCR beta chain appears in the sequencing data of a study of HIV-infected patients and healthy controls. This clonotype was counted ten times or more. Its antigen is unidentified. Study-level findings and limits: HLA types of the donors remained undetermined.

Antiretroviral therapy had run roughly three months, about 14 weeks, before follow-up blood collection. All unsorted peripheral T cells were captured because whole blood was used without fractionation. This CDR3 is built from 15 residues. Germline-derived CDR1 and CDR2 are LGHNA and YNFKEQ. Trimming removed 3 bases from V and 7 bases from J; junction bases left unmatched: 7. 400 to 550 ng RNA was reverse transcribed with alpha and beta constant-region primers. Each of the alpha and beta chains got its own library through chain-specific third strand synthesis with indices. TCRdb re-called the 5' RACE reads through MiXCR, storing one row per CDR3 protein. The top ten hold approximately 17% of the sample, which has about 6,600 distinct CDR3 sequences, more than 9% seen once.

The sample was blood, taken during antiretroviral therapy. The TCR was taken from an adult with HIV infection. The rearrangement joins TRBV4-2 to TRBJ1-2, with TRBD1 matching 11 bases. In DNA form, the CDR3 reads TGTGCCAGCAGCCAGCCGGGACAGGGGGTTGGTGGCTACACCTTC. Protein: CASSQPGQGVGGYTF.